What follows are 26 T cell receptor beta chains derived from one specimen sequenced in a study of CD8 T cells in Susac syndrome. The RNA input was roughly 0.45 to 1 ug, and it was reverse transcribed with random hexamers. TCRdb reanalysed the immunoSEQ multiplex PCR reads using MiXCR and keeps one entry per CDR3 protein. The sample comprises about 160,000 distinct CDR3 sequences, around 94% of which are singletons, and about 0.094% rests with the top ten. Sequenced: CD4+ T cells from PBMCs. The receptors derive from a human donor with multiple sclerosis.

The chain recombines TRBV5-1 with TRBJ2-3, with D perhaps TRBD2 (5 bases). This CDR3 region has 15 residues. Germline CDR1 and CDR2: SGHRS and YFSETQ. Trimming removed 0 bases at V and 2 bases at J, with 10 bases between. CDR3 amino acids: CASSLAPADTDTQYF. For the CDR3, the DNA is TGCGCCAGCAGCTTGGCACCAGCGGACACAGATACGCAGTATTTT.

The V gene is TRBV20-1, the J gene TRBJ1-1; D might be TRBD1 (6 bases). The germline V gene has CDR1 DFQATT and CDR2 SNEGSKA (reference sequence). The CDR3 contains 10 residues. With 3 bases removed from V and 8 bases from J, the gap between germline ends came to 7 bases. CDR3 in amino acids: CSARDREAFF. CDR3 DNA sequence: TGCAGTGCTAGGGACAGAGAAGCTTTCTTT.

The chain links TRBV7-9 to TRBJ1-6, with D uncertain. The germline V gene encodes CDR1 SEHNR and CDR2 FQNEAQ (reference sequence). Trimming took off 5 bases at V and 8 bases at J, with 10 bases between the two ends. The CDR3 has 13 amino acids. In DNA form, the CDR3 reads TGTGCCAGCAGCCAAATGCAAGATTCACCCCTCCACTTT. Translation gives CASSQMQDSPLHF.

The V call is TRBV29-1, the J call TRBJ2-3; TRBD2 agrees at 10 bases. Germline loops: CDR1 SQVTM, CDR2 ANQGSEA. The V gene end was trimmed by 3 bases and the J gene end by 2 bases; junction bases not matched to a gene: 5. The CDR3 has 15 amino acids. CDR3 DNA sequence: TGCAGCGTTGAGAGACTAGCGGGTTACACAGATACGCAGTATTTT. Protein: CSVERLAGYTDTQYF.

This chain uses TRBV25-1 with TRBJ1-4, with D unresolved. The germline V gene encodes CDR1 MGHDK and CDR2 SYGVNS. This CDR3 has 16 residues. Trimming removed 4 bases from V and 0 bases from J, with 12 bases in between. The CDR3 loop is CASSVYEGATNEKLFF. The CDR3, as DNA: TGTGCCAGCAGTGTCTATGAGGGAGCAACTAATGAAAAACTGTTTTTT.

The chain recombines TRBV7-9 with TRBJ1-5; D not certain. V gave up 11 bases and J gave up 4 bases, with 15 bases separating them. Germline CDR1 is SEHNR and CDR2 is FQNEAQ (reference sequence). This CDR3 contains 13 residues. The CDR3 DNA follows: TGTGCCGGCTTATCCGTGTTAAATCAGCCCCAGCATTTT. Its translation is CAGLSVLNQPQHF.

The chain joins TRBV4-3 to TRBJ2-7; D gene uncertain. Trimming removed 3 bases from V and 6 bases from J, with 15 bases in between. There are 14 residues in the CDR3. In germline, CDR1 is LGHNA, CDR2 YSLEER. The CDR3 DNA is TGCGCCAGCAGCCAGTACCCCGGAGAAAGCGAGCAGTACTTC. Encoded protein: CASSQYPGESEQYF.

V and J are TRBV29-1 and TRBJ1-1; D gene unclear. The V gene's germline CDR1 is SQVTM and CDR2 ANQGSEA. The CDR3 has 13 residues. Trimming removed 7 bases at V and 0 bases at J, with 12 bases between. The CDR3 sequence is CSGRNRMNTEAFF. In DNA form, the CDR3 reads TGCAGCGGAAGGAACAGAATGAACACTGAAGCTTTCTTT. Full variable domain (outside the CDR3, taken from reference TRBV29-1 and TRBJ1-1): SAVISQKPSRDICQRGTSLTIQCQVDSQVTMMFWYRQQPGQSLTLIATANQGSEATYESGFVIDKFPISRPNLTFSTLTVSNMSPEDSSIYLCSGRNRMNTEAFFGQGTRLTVV.

V and J are TRBV7-9 and TRBJ2-3; 10 bases are shared with TRBD2. Germline assignment: CDR1 SEHNR and CDR2 FQNEAQ (reference sequence). CDR3 length equals 14 residues. Trimming at V came to 8 bases and at J to 6 bases, leaving 8 bases not matched to a gene. CDR3 DNA: TGTGCCAGCTCCATAGGAGCGGGAGGGGATACGCAGTATTTT. This sequence encodes CASSIGAGGDTQYF.

The chain employs TRBV7-9 and TRBJ2-5; maybe TRBD1 (5 bases). V lost 0 bases, J lost 1 base, and 9 bases lay in between. Per germline, CDR1 SEHNR and CDR2 FQNEAQ (reference sequence). The CDR3 length is 15 residues. CDR3 DNA sequence: TGTGCCAGCAGCTTAGCGAGACAGCTCCAAGAGACCCAGTACTTC. This translates into CASSLARQLQETQYF.

The CDR3 DNA reads as TGCGCCAGCAGCTCGGGGACACAAATGAACACTGAAGCTTTCTTT. It encodes CASSSGTQMNTEAFF. This chain joins TRBV5-1 and TRBJ1-1; perhaps TRBD1 as D (6 bases). Trimming removed 3 bases from V and 0 bases from J, with 12 bases in between. The CDR3 loop spans 15 amino acids. Germline V lookup: CDR1 SGHRS, CDR2 YFSETQ.

The V gene is TRBV4-3, the J gene TRBJ1-3; D is uncertain. CDR3 length equals 14 residues. Trimming stripped 3 bases from V and 4 bases from J, with 10 bases between. Germline V CDR1 and CDR2: LGHNA, YSLEER. CDR3 residues: CASSQVVGGNTIYF. Written as DNA, the CDR3 is TGCGCCAGCAGCCAGGTAGTCGGAGGAAACACCATATATTTT.

This chain joins TRBV2 and TRBJ2-7; possibly TRBD1 for D (6 bases). From germline, CDR1 is SNHLY and CDR2 FYNNEI. This CDR3 has 13 amino acids. V gave up 4 bases and J gave up 6 bases, with 13 bases separating them. As DNA, the CDR3 is TGTGCCAGCAGTGCGCAGGGGACCTCCGAGCAGTACTTC. Translating it yields CASSAQGTSEQYF.

The chain is built from TRBV6-5 and TRBJ1-1; D possibly corresponds to TRBD1 (6 bases). V was cut by 6 bases and J by 9 bases, with 23 bases left in between. The CDR3 has 15 residues. Germline-derived CDR1 and CDR2 are MNHEY and SVGAGI. CDR3: CASSRQYQGLGKAFF. Here the CDR3 DNA reads TGTGCCAGCAGCCGCCAATACCAGGGGTTAGGCAAAGCTTTCTTT.

V is TRBV2 and J is TRBJ1-1; D perhaps matches TRBD1 (5 bases). The germline V gene has CDR1 SNHLY and CDR2 FYNNEI. V was trimmed by 7 bases and J by 5 bases, leaving 14 bases between them. CDR3 size: 13 residues. The CDR3 is CASTKDKETEAFF. The DNA of the CDR3 is TGTGCCAGCACAAAGGACAAGGAGACTGAAGCTTTCTTT.

The chain is built from TRBV19 and TRBJ1-2; TRBD1 matches 10 bases. The CDR3 contains 14 residues. Trimming cost V 4 bases and J 4 bases; bases outside gene matches: 3. CDR1 and CDR2 from the germline V gene are LNHDA and SQIVND (reference sequence). The CDR3: CASSTWTGGYGYTF. CDR3 sequence (DNA): TGTGCCAGTAGTACATGGACAGGGGGCTATGGCTACACCTTC.

The CDR3 DNA reads TGTGCCTGGAGAGAGTCGGGCAATCAGCCCCAGCATTTT. Protein product: CAWRESGNQPQHF. The rearrangement joins TRBV30 to TRBJ1-5; D is unresolved. Between the trimmed V and J ends, which lost 3 bases and 2 bases, there was a span of 8 bases. The V gene's germline CDR1 is GTSNPN and CDR2 SVGIG (reference sequence). CDR3 length: 13 amino acids.

As DNA, the CDR3 is TGTGCCAGCAGAATTCAAACAGGCGGTGGAAACACCATATATTTT. As protein: CASRIQTGGGNTIYF. The chain is built from TRBV12-3 or TRBV12-4 and TRBJ1-3; tentatively, D is TRBD1 (5 bases). The CDR3 is 15 amino acids. The V end lost 6 bases, the J end lost 3 bases, and 15 bases lay between the germline ends.

J is TRBJ2-3 and V is TRBV4-2; 9 bases are a match to TRBD2. Trimming removed 6 bases from V and 5 bases from J; junction bases left unmatched: 12. The V gene's germline CDR1 is LGHNA and CDR2 YNFKEQ. This CDR3 region has 16 residues. The CDR3 nucleotides read TGTGCCAGCAGTCAGGGGACGCGGGAGGGTCTAGATACGCAGTATTTT. Translated, it gives CASSQGTREGLDTQYF.

The gene calls are TRBV2 and TRBJ1-5; D gene unclear. Trimming removed 3 bases at V and 3 bases at J, with 12 bases between. Germline V gives CDR1 SNHLY, CDR2 FYNNEI. CDR3 length equals 15 residues. The CDR3 DNA sequence: TGTGCCAGCAGTGAGGGCAGTACCCCCAATCAGCCCCAGCATTTT. Translating gives CASSEGSTPNQPQHF.

V usage is TRBV4-3 and J usage is TRBJ1-5, with 8 bases identical to TRBD1. The CDR3 runs to 16 residues. Germline V gene sequence: CDR1 LGHNA, CDR2 YSLEER. V lost 0 bases and J lost 5; bases outside the gene matches: 6. CDR3 in amino acids: CASSQDWGQAYQPQHF. The CDR3 DNA sequence: TGCGCCAGCAGCCAAGATTGGGGACAGGCTTATCAGCCCCAGCATTTT.

The V and J genes are TRBV5-1 and TRBJ1-4; the D gene is possibly TRBD1 (5 bases). CDR1 is SGHRS, CDR2 YFSETQ, per germline. The V gene lost 6 bases and the J gene lost 15 bases, with 15 bases spanning the gap. The CDR3 consists of 11 residues. CDR3 bases: TGCGCCAGCATGCTGACAGTATGGATGTTTTTT. It yields the protein CASMLTVWMFF.

J is TRBJ2-1 and V is TRBV12-3 or TRBV12-4; no definite D call. This CDR3 is built from 10 residues. V lost 2 bases and J 7 bases, leaving 0 bases between the germline ends. As DNA, the CDR3 is TGTGCCAGCAGTTTAAATGAGCAGTTCTTC. Translated, it gives CASSLNEQFF.

V gene TRBV4-1 combines with J gene TRBJ2-2; TRBD2 matches 9 bases. The junction had 14 bases not matched to a gene; V was cut back by 4 bases and J by 5 bases. Germline V gene sequence: CDR1 MGHRA, CDR2 YSYEKL. This CDR3 is 18 amino acids long. The CDR3 DNA sequence: TGCGCCAGCAGCCCCTACCTGGGCAGGGCGGGGGGGACCGGGGAGCTGTTTTTT. It translates to CASSPYLGRAGGTGELFF.

The V call is TRBV12-3 or TRBV12-4, the J call TRBJ2-5; D is uncertain. This CDR3 is built from 12 residues. Trimming removed 4 bases at V and 5 bases at J, with 8 bases between. This CDR3 reads CASSWVLETQYF. The CDR3 DNA sequence: TGTGCCAGCAGTTGGGTACTTGAGACCCAGTACTTC.

The chain carries TRBV20-1 and TRBJ1-5; D call uncertain. V was trimmed by 0 bases and J by 3 bases, leaving 6 bases between them. The length of the CDR3 is 13 residues. Germline CDR1 and CDR2: DFQATT and SNEGSKA (reference sequence). DNA for the CDR3: TGCAGTGCTAGAGACCCTTCCAATCAGCCCCAGCATTTT. It is translated as CSARDPSNQPQHF.